The 31 T cell receptor beta chains below were found in one sample sequenced in a study of cytomegalovirus exposure and HLA in healthy donors. Primers for the PCR totalled 60 Vbeta and 13 Jbeta. The table came from immunoSEQ multiplex PCR; TCRdb's copy has only in-frame clones and leaves some out. The table has 200,000 to 250,000 clones, under 90% seen once. The material sequenced was PBMCs. These receptor sequences come from a human donor in good health.

The V call is TRBV7-2, the J call TRBJ2-2; no firm D call. Trimming stripped 1 base from V and 8 bases from J, with 11 bases between. Looked up from germline, CDR1 is SGHTA and CDR2 is FQGNSA. CDR3 size: 14 residues. The CDR3 nucleotides read TGTGCCAGCAGCTTAGACATAGCCCGAGGGGAGCTGTTTTTT. Encoded protein: CASSLDIARGELFF.

The chain carries TRBV28 and TRBJ2-3; D might be TRBD2 (6 bases). V was trimmed by 2 bases and J by 5 bases, leaving 17 bases between them. The CDR3 length is 16 residues. Germline CDR1 MDHEN, CDR2 SYDVKM. The CDR3 DNA is TGTGCCAGCAGTTTACTCGGCGGGCGGGATTTAGATACGCAGTATTTT. Translated: CASSLLGGRDLDTQYF.

The chain carries TRBV6-6 and TRBJ2-5; D is possibly TRBD2 (6 bases). V was cut by 5 bases and J by 0 bases, with 16 bases left in between. This CDR3 region has 16 residues. Germline V lookup: CDR1 MNHNY, CDR2 SVGAGI (reference sequence). In DNA form, the CDR3 reads TGTGCCAGCAGTGGCCGCCGGGACTCCTACCAAGAGACCCAGTACTTC. This encodes CASSGRRDSYQETQYF.

The CDR3 DNA reads as TGTGCCAGCAGTTTATCCCCAGGGGGGCAAGGGAGTCAGCCCCAGCATTTT. Translating it yields CASSLSPGGQGSQPQHF. The V gene is TRBV28, the J gene TRBJ1-5; TRBD1 agrees at 7 bases. J lost 6 bases, V lost 1 base, and 12 bases had no gene match. The CDR3 extends over 17 amino acids. In germline, CDR1 is MDHEN, CDR2 SYDVKM.

This clone was seen only a few times. The gene calls are TRBV4-1 and TRBJ1-2; 8 positions agree with TRBD1. Germline V gives CDR1 MGHRA, CDR2 YSYEKL. Losses at the gene ends were 2 bases for V and 3 bases for J; bases not matched to a gene: 8. The CDR3 extends over 16 amino acids. The CDR3 region is CASSQPGQGGHYGYTF. DNA of the CDR3: TGCGCCAGCAGCCAACCTGGACAGGGAGGACACTATGGCTACACCTTC.

The rearrangement links TRBV5-8 to TRBJ1-2; unclear D gene. Trimming removed 2 bases at V and 8 bases at J, with 13 bases between. Germline V gives CDR1 SGHTS, CDR2 YDEGEE. The CDR3 has 13 amino acids. CDR3 in amino acids: CASSFRGRKGYTF. The CDR3, as DNA: TGTGCCAGCAGCTTTCGTGGGAGGAAAGGCTACACCTTC.

The J gene is TRBJ2-3, the V gene TRBV29-1, with TRBD2 matching 9 bases. The CDR3 contains 15 residues. Germline values: CDR1 SQVTM, CDR2 ANQGSEA. V was clipped by 6 bases and J by 0 bases; unmatched bases: 7. The CDR3 nucleotides read TGCAGCGTGAGCCGACTAGCGGATAGCACAGATACGCAGTATTTT. It yields the protein CSVSRLADSTDTQYF.

The chain has TRBV6-5 and TRBJ2-7; TRBD1 is a possible D gene (6 bases). This CDR3 comprises 12 residues. V lost 5 bases, J lost 4 bases, and 9 bases lay in between. Germline-derived CDR1 and CDR2 are MNHEY and SVGAGI. CDR3 coding DNA: TGTGCCAGCAGTCAGGGGTCATACGAGCAGTACTTC. It specifies CASSQGSYEQYF.

The chain links TRBV18 to TRBJ2-1; a weak D match, TRBD1 (5 bases). Germline loops: CDR1 KGHSH, CDR2 LQKENI. Trimming pared 0 bases from V and 4 bases from J, leaving 13 bases between. The CDR3 runs to 16 residues. CDR3 bases: TGTGCCAGCTCACCACCGAGTTCGACAGAATACAATGAGCAGTTCTTC. This codes for CASSPPSSTEYNEQFF.

The CDR3 reads CASSLGGVGNYEQYF. The CDR3 region has the DNA TGTGCCAGCAGCTTAGGGGGGGTCGGTAACTACGAGCAGTACTTC. The J gene is TRBJ2-7, the V gene TRBV11-2; D may be TRBD2 (6 bases). CDR1 and CDR2 (germline): SGHAT, FQNNGV. V was cut by 1 base and J by 3 bases, with 13 bases left in between. This CDR3 spans 15 amino acids.

Regarding this clone: Other DNA sequences from this sample encode an identical CDR3 as well. The CDR3 loop is CAWSVSGTDTQYF. The CDR3 DNA reads as TGTGCCTGGAGTGTTAGCGGAACAGATACGCAGTATTTT. V gene TRBV30 combines with J gene TRBJ2-3; D is possibly TRBD2 (6 bases). CDR1 and CDR2 from the germline V gene are GTSNPN and SVGIG (reference sequence). With 0 bases removed from V and 3 bases from J, the gap between germline ends came to 7 bases. CDR3 length: 13 amino acids.

This clone appeared a single time. One end of the junction varies from germline; a read error may be responsible. The rearrangement joins TRBV30 to TRBJ2-1; TRBD2 aligns across 7 bases. Looked up from germline, CDR1 is GTSNPN and CDR2 is SVGIG (reference sequence). The CDR3 runs to 13 residues. For the CDR3, the DNA is TGTGCCTGGAGTAACCTAGCGGAAAACCCGCCGATCTTC. Protein: CAWSNLAENPPIF.

The rearrangement joins TRBV29-1 to TRBJ2-1; 8 positions agree with TRBD1. There are 15 residues in the CDR3. Germline V gene sequence: CDR1 SQVTM, CDR2 ANQGSEA. The junction had 16 bases not matched to a gene; V was cut back by 6 bases and J by 9 bases. CDR3 nucleotides: TGCAGCGTGACCCCAGGGACAGGAACGACAGGTGAGCAGTTCTTC. This gives the protein CSVTPGTGTTGEQFF.

The V gene is TRBV18, the J gene TRBJ2-6; D may be TRBD2 (5 bases). V gave up 6 bases and J gave up 1 base, with 10 bases separating them. CDR3 length: 15 residues. Germline assignment: CDR1 KGHSH and CDR2 LQKENI. The CDR3 sequence is CASSRGYSGANVLTF. In DNA, the CDR3 is TGTGCCAGCTCGAGAGGGTATTCTGGGGCCAACGTCCTGACTTTC. Complete variable domain (other parts from reference TRBV18 and TRBJ2-6): NAGVMQNPRHLVRRRGQEARLRCSPMKGHSHVYWYRQLPEEGLKFMVYLQKENIIDESGMPKERFSAEFPKEGPSILRIQQVVRGDSAAYFCASSRGYSGANVLTFGAGSRLTVL.

This chain uses TRBV5-1 with TRBJ2-7, with no clear D. There are 13 residues in the CDR3. The germline V gene encodes CDR1 SGHRS and CDR2 YFSETQ. Trimming left V 0 bases short and J 0 bases short, with 4 bases between. The CDR3 region has the DNA TGCGCCAGCAGCTTGGACACCTCCTACGAGCAGTACTTC. Encoded protein: CASSLDTSYEQYF. The full variable domain, in which reference TRBV5-1 and TRBJ2-7 provide the parts outside the CDR3, is KAGVTQTPRYLIKTRGQQVTLSCSPISGHRSVSWYQQTPGQGLQFLFEYFSETQRNKGNFPGRFSGRQFSNSRSEMNVSTLELGDSALYLCASSLDTSYEQYFGPGTRLTVT.

The chain links TRBV29-1 to TRBJ1-1; TRBD1 matches at 7 bases. Looked up from germline, CDR1 is SQVTM and CDR2 is ANQGSEA. There are 14 residues in the CDR3. Unmatched junction bases numbered 8, after V lost 4 bases and J lost 3 bases. CDR3 sequence reads: CSVVRTGYDTEAFF. Written as DNA, the CDR3 is TGCAGCGTTGTTAGGACAGGATATGACACTGAAGCTTTCTTT.

The V call is TRBV11-1, the J call TRBJ2-5, with D hard to call. With the DNA end fitting TRBJ2-7 better, the J assignment may be wrong. CDR1 SGHAT and CDR2 FQDESV come from the germline V gene (reference sequence). This CDR3 region has 11 residues. CDR3 sequence: CASSGTYEQYF. CDR3 coding DNA: TGTGCCAGCAGTGGTACCTACGAGCAGTACTTC.

The chain links TRBV10-1 to TRBJ1-5, with D perhaps TRBD1 (6 bases). The V gene's germline CDR1 is WNHNN and CDR2 SYGVQD (reference sequence). This CDR3 spans 16 amino acids. Trimming pared 7 bases from V and 4 bases from J, leaving 20 bases between. The CDR3 region is CASTEEQGRGNQPQHF. In DNA form, the CDR3 reads TGCGCCAGCACCGAAGAACAGGGTCGAGGAAATCAGCCCCAGCATTTT.

The rearrangement uses TRBV19 and TRBJ2-3; TRBD2 agrees at 10 bases. The CDR3 is 15 amino acids. V dropped 4 bases and J dropped 3; count of bases not matched to a gene: 4. Germline CDR1 reads LNHDA; CDR2 reads SQIVND (reference sequence). CDR3 protein: CASSTLAGVTDTQYF. CDR3 sequence (DNA): TGTGCCAGTAGTACCCTAGCGGGAGTAACAGATACGCAGTATTTT. The full variable domain, rest sourced from reference TRBV19 and TRBJ2-3, is DGGITQSPKYLFRKEGQNVTLSCEQNLNHDAMYWYRQDPGQGLRLIYYSQIVNDFQKGDIAEGYSVSREKKESFPLTVTSAQKNPTAFYLCASSTLAGVTDTQYFGPGTRLTVL.

In this sample, this clone turned up once. The genes are TRBV27 and TRBJ2-7; 10 bases line up with TRBD1. This CDR3 has 12 residues. The V gene end was trimmed by 4 bases and the J gene end by 9 bases; junction bases not matched to a gene: 3. Germline V CDR1 and CDR2: MNHEY, SMNVEV (reference sequence). The CDR3 DNA is TGTGCCAGCAGTTGGGGACAGGGGCGGCAGTACTTC. Its protein product is CASSWGQGRQYF.

The CDR3 loop reads CASSEVPRGSAGETQYF. For the CDR3, the DNA is TGTGCCTCATCGGAAGTCCCCAGGGGGTCGGCTGGCGAGACCCAGTACTTC. This chain uses TRBV10-3 with TRBJ2-5; 7 bases match TRBD1. The trim removed 11 bases at V and 5 bases at J, leaving 23 bases unmatched. Germline loops: CDR1 ENHRY, CDR2 SYGVKD. CDR3 size: 17 residues.

The V gene is TRBV7-9, the J gene TRBJ1-3; the D gene is possibly TRBD1 (6 bases). This CDR3 comprises 15 residues. Trimming removed 1 base from V and 2 bases from J, with 9 bases in between. Germline V gene lookup returns CDR1 SEHNR and CDR2 FQNEAQ (reference sequence). The CDR3 spells CASSLDGGPGNTIYF. The DNA of the CDR3 is TGTGCCAGCAGCTTAGACGGGGGGCCTGGAAACACCATATATTTT.

This clone has only one observation. V usage is TRBV7-2 and J usage is TRBJ2-3, with D maybe TRBD2 (5 bases). The V gene lost 6 bases and the J gene lost 0 bases, with 7 bases spanning the gap. CDR1 and CDR2 from the germline V gene are SGHTA and FQGNSA. The CDR3 is 13 residues long. CDR3 loop: CASRPGSTDTQYF. CDR3 bases: TGTGCCAGCAGGCCGGGGAGCACAGATACGCAGTATTTT.

The chain employs TRBV2 and TRBJ2-2; tentative D call: TRBD1 (6 bases). The CDR3 extends over 15 amino acids. Germline V gene data show CDR1 as SNHLY and CDR2 as FYNNEI. The V and J ends lost 1 base and 8 bases respectively, with 14 bases between them. The CDR3 sequence is CASSEGGPPLGELFF. The CDR3 DNA follows: TGTGCCAGCAGTGAAGGGGGGCCTCCTCTTGGGGAGCTGTTTTTT.

This chain links TRBV10-2 with TRBJ1-1; TRBD1 matches 10 bases. This CDR3 spans 15 amino acids. The V segment lost 6 bases and the J segment 11 bases; nucleotides outside the gene matches: 15. CDR1 and CDR2 (germline): WSHSY, SAAADI. CDR3 protein: CASRDGPGTGVGAFF. DNA of the CDR3: TGCGCCAGCAGGGATGGACCCGGGACAGGGGTTGGGGCTTTCTTT.

This rearrangement joins TRBV27 to TRBJ2-6; D is possibly TRBD1 (6 bases). The CDR3 runs to 18 residues. Germline loops: CDR1 MNHEY, CDR2 SMNVEV (reference sequence). V was shortened by 5 bases and J by 0 bases, with 17 bases between the two germline ends. CDR3 nucleotides: TGTGCCAGCAGTCCAGTAACACAGGGCTACTCTGGGGCCAACGTCCTGACTTTC. The encoded protein is CASSPVTQGYSGANVLTF.

As to this clone: Sequence at one end of the junction differs from germline and may be a read error. The chain is built from TRBV6-5 and TRBJ2-2; tentative D call: TRBD2 (6 bases). This CDR3 has 15 amino acids. Germline V lookup: CDR1 MNHEY, CDR2 SVGAGI. The CDR3 nucleotides read TGTGCCAGCAGATACTCACCGGGGGACACCGGGGAGCTGTTTTTT. Amino acid sequence: CASRYSPGDTGELFF.

The rearrangement uses TRBV5-8 and TRBJ2-7; 9 bases match TRBD1. V lost 4 bases and J lost 1; bases outside the gene matches: 6. The CDR3 spans 15 residues. The germline gives CDR1 SGHTS, CDR2 YDEGEE. The CDR3 loop reads CASSLNRGLSYEQYF. In DNA form, the CDR3 reads TGTGCCAGCAGCCTTAACAGGGGGCTTTCCTACGAGCAGTACTTC.

This chain uses TRBV4-2 with TRBJ1-2; the match to TRBD1 covers 10 bases. The CDR3 spans 15 residues. Per the germline V gene, CDR1 is LGHNA and CDR2 is YNFKEQ. V gave up 4 bases and J gave up 7 bases; unmatched junction bases: 9. CDR3 nucleotides: TGTGCCAGCAGCCTTAAACCGGGACAGGGGACTGGCTACACCTTC. Its protein product is CASSLKPGQGTGYTF.

The rearrangement joins TRBV28 to TRBJ2-7; tentatively, D is TRBD1 (6 bases). CDR1 MDHEN and CDR2 SYDVKM come from the germline V gene. Trimming stripped 4 bases from V and 4 bases from J, with 11 bases between. The CDR3 has 13 residues. CDR3 DNA: TGTGCCAGCAGTTACAGGGTTCGGTACGAGCAGTACTTC. It yields the protein CASSYRVRYEQYF.

This rearrangement joins TRBV4-3 to TRBJ2-7; weak D call: TRBD1 (6 bases). Per germline, CDR1 LGHNA and CDR2 YSLEER. V was pared by 1 base and J by 4 bases, with 14 bases between. The CDR3 is 15 residues long. CDR3 in amino acids: CASSQGVGGGYEQYF. In DNA form, the CDR3 reads TGCGCCAGCAGCCAAGGGGTTGGGGGCGGGTACGAGCAGTACTTC.